A single T cell receptor (beta chain) is shown here with its context. Its antigen remains unidentified. Base qualities are not provided; no much larger clone lies one nucleotide away. This specimen comes from a study of blood T cell repertoires in COVID-19 (dated by TCRdb to the early 2020s). Regarding the research as a whole: Collaborator samples came from the United States, Italy and Spain and covered acute and convalescent phases of COVID-19. The material from the prospective study consisted of cDNA or gDNA derived from T cells, B-cell-depleted T cells, or PBMCs. The dataset comprised deeply sampled blood TCRbeta repertoires from subjects exposed to, actively infected with, or recovered from COVID-19. The repertoires were released in a freely available public database meant as a resource for research on the immune response to SARS-CoV-2. The samples were drawn from two sources: the first 160 participants of the ongoing ImmuneRACE study, and over 1,000 subjects contributed by 6 global collaborators. A de-identified subject ID, COVID-19 status, age in years and sex were almost always included in the sample metadata. Where available, HLA class I and class II types were taken from metadata supplied by the sample provider and were not determined by assay-based typing.

Paper-wide results and their limitations: How much clinical and demographic metadata was included differed by source and by participant, and the metadata was provided uncurated.

The junction carries 6 bases between V and J, which are trimmed by 0 bases and 3 bases respectively. CDR1 is given as LGHNA and CDR2 as YNFKEQ, both from the germline V gene. From the cysteine through the phenylalanine, the CDR3 covers 15 amino acids. Kept here is only the CDR3 DNA, which spans 45 bases and is read in frame from base 1. Each collaborating institution followed its own protocols to collect whole blood in K2EDTA tubes. For TCRbeta analysis, collaborators shipped samples in one of three forms: frozen whole blood, isolated PBMCs, or DNA extracted from either of those sample types. TCRbeta CDR3 regions were amplified from genomic DNA by means of the immunoSEQ Assay, a bias-controlled multiplex PCR. Per the original workflow: The number of nucleated cells in each sample was estimated from the amplification of reference gene primers within the assay. To quantify the absolute abundance of each unique TCRbeta CDR3 rearrangement, sequence reads were collapsed and filtered. For each sample, productive Simpson clonality was calculated as the square root of Simpson's diversity index over productive rearrangements. Drawn from immuneACCESS, this table holds only the in-frame rearrangements with V and J called that TCRdb kept. Clones are partly lost; checked studies trace under half to an unresolved V gene and leave the rest unexplained. That table is the source of V, J and clone size, and D and trimming were worked out from the DNA. This sample is represented by some 270,000 clones; more than 75% of them were singletons. Approximately 8.2% of the sample goes to the ten largest clones.

This chain joins TRBV4-2 to TRBJ2-6; TRBD1 is possibly the D segment (5 matching bases). The receptor's source is a man aged 40-50 years with active or convalescent COVID-19. The sequenced material came from peripheral blood. The DNA is TGTGCCAGCAGCCAAGACAGGGATGGGGCCAACGTCCTGACTTTC. The encoded protein is CASSQDRDGANVLTF.